Presented here are 17 T cell receptor beta chains from one specimen sequenced in a study of cytomegalovirus exposure and HLA in healthy donors. PCR amplification relied on 60 Vbeta primers (plus 13 Jbeta primers). TCRdb's table, derived via immunoSEQ multiplex PCR, lists solely in-frame clones and lacks some. The sample lists 150,000 to 200,000 clones; 70% were seen once. The sample comprised PBMCs. The receptors were sampled from a man aged 18-30 years in good health and CMV-seropositive.

This chain connects TRBV4-2 to TRBJ1-5; a possible D gene is TRBD1 (5 bases). V lost 1 base and J 7 bases, leaving 20 bases between the germline ends. The germline CDR1 and CDR2 sequences are LGHNA and YNFKEQ. CDR3 length equals 17 residues. This CDR3 reads CASSQGPPGGSHQPQHF. The CDR3 DNA sequence: TGTGCCAGCAGCCAAGGGCCCCCGGGGGGGAGTCACCAGCCCCAGCATTTT.

The chain recombines TRBV4-1 with TRBJ2-3, with D uncertain. This CDR3 comprises 15 residues. Germline CDR1 reads MGHRA; CDR2 reads YSYEKL. V lost 0 bases and J lost 0, with 7 bases in between. CDR3 in DNA: TGCGCCAGCAGCCAAGACCCGGTTAGCACAGATACGCAGTATTTT. Translating it yields CASSQDPVSTDTQYF.

This rearrangement joins TRBV28 to TRBJ1-5; 8 positions agree with TRBD1. The CDR3 is made up of 15 amino acids. With 8 bases clipped from V and 2 bases from J, the junction kept 8 bases outside the gene matches. Germline CDR1 MDHEN, CDR2 SYDVKM. This CDR3 reads CASRRPGQGNQPQHF. CDR3 nucleotide sequence: TGTGCCAGCCGACGACCGGGACAGGGCAATCAGCCCCAGCATTTT.

The rearrangement uses TRBV21-1 and TRBJ1-1; the table's D gene call, TRBD1, was not cross checked with the DNA. TRBV21-1 is a pseudogene. The CDR3 is 16 residues long. CDR3 sequence: CASSKFDRNMNTEAFF. The CDR3 DNA reads TGTGCCAGCAGCAAGTTCGACAGGAATATGAACACTGAAGCTTTCTTT.

The rearrangement uses TRBV9 and TRBJ2-4, with 10 bases lining up with TRBD2. Germline V lookup: CDR1 SGDLS, CDR2 YYNGEE. The CDR3 runs 16 residues. V dropped 3 bases and J dropped 7; count of bases not matched to a gene: 10. CDR3 residues: CASSALAGGLGNIQYF. As DNA, the CDR3 is TGTGCCAGCAGCGCATTAGCGGGGGGCCTGGGGAACATTCAGTACTTC.

The rearrangement uses TRBV28 and TRBJ1-5; D is undetermined. This CDR3 comprises 13 residues. Between the trimmed V and J ends, which lost 4 bases and 2 bases, there was a span of 6 bases. CDR1 and CDR2 (germline): MDHEN, SYDVKM. The CDR3 sequence: CASSYRGNQPQHF. DNA of the CDR3: TGTGCCAGCAGTTACAGAGGCAATCAGCCCCAGCATTTT. Together with reference TRBV28 and TRBJ1-5, the CDR3 gives the full variable domain: DVKVTQSSRYLVKRTGEKVFLECVQDMDHENMFWYRQDPGLGLRLIYFSYDVKMKEKGDIPEGYSVSREKKERFSLILESASTNQTSMYLCASSYRGNQPQHFGDGTRLSIL.

The rearrangement uses TRBV7-2 and TRBJ1-2; the D gene is possibly TRBD1 (6 bases). Trimming took 5 bases from V and 0 from J, leaving 10 bases between them. CDR1 SGHTA and CDR2 FQGNSA come from the germline V gene. CDR3 length: 14 amino acids. As DNA, the CDR3 is TGTGCCAGCAGCCTAAGGACAGCTAACTATGGCTACACCTTC. It yields the protein CASSLRTANYGYTF. Combining the CDR3 with reference TRBV7-2 and TRBJ1-2 gives the whole variable domain GAGVSQSPSNKVTEKGKDVELRCDPISGHTALYWYRQSLGQGLEFLIYFQGNSAPDKSGLPSDRFSAERTGGSVSTLTIQRTQQEDSAVYLCASSLRTANYGYTFGSGTRLTVV.

This clone was recorded once. V gene TRBV5-6 combines with J gene TRBJ1-2; 8 bases match TRBD1. This CDR3 has 16 amino acids. The V gene end was trimmed by 4 bases and the J gene end by 4 bases; junction bases not matched to a gene: 12. Looked up from germline, CDR1 is SGHDT and CDR2 is YYEEEE. DNA of the CDR3: TGTGCCAGCAGCACCCCGGTTGTGGACAGGGCCTATGGCTACACCTTC. Protein sequence: CASSTPVVDRAYGYTF.

The chain uses TRBV6-1 and TRBJ2-1; D gene unclear. The V gene lost 6 bases and the J gene lost 5 bases, with 11 bases spanning the gap. The germline CDR1 and CDR2 sequences are MNHNS and SASEGT. CDR3 length: 13 amino acids. Here the CDR3 reads CASSVLQNNEQFF. Written as DNA, the CDR3 is TGTGCCAGCAGCGTCTTACAAAACAATGAGCAGTTCTTC.

The gene calls are TRBV30 and TRBJ1-4, with D possibly being TRBD1 (5 bases). This CDR3 comprises 13 residues. The V gene lost 1 base and the J gene lost 7 bases, with 10 bases spanning the gap. Germline V lookup: CDR1 GTSNPN, CDR2 SVGIG (reference sequence). For the CDR3, the DNA is TGTGCCTGGAGTGCGTCCAGGGCTGAAAAACTGTTTTTT. It codes for CAWSASRAEKLFF.

This clone came up a few times. The V gene is TRBV2, the J gene TRBJ1-2; D gene uncertain. The ends were cut back, 6 bases at V and 3 bases at J, with 11 bases in the middle. This CDR3 is built from 13 residues. The germline V gene encodes CDR1 SNHLY and CDR2 FYNNEI. The CDR3 sequence is CASSGVGYYGYTF. CDR3 in DNA: TGTGCCAGCAGCGGGGTGGGGTACTATGGCTACACCTTC. The full variable domain, rest sourced from reference TRBV2 and TRBJ1-2, is EPEVTQTPSHQVTQMGQEVILRCVPISNHLYFYWYRQILGQKVEFLVSFYNNEISEKSEIFDDQFSVERPDGSNFTLKIRSTKLEDSAMYFCASSGVGYYGYTFGSGTRLTVV.

The V and J genes are TRBV5-6 and TRBJ2-1; 13 nucleotides align to TRBD2. Germline V gene lookup returns CDR1 SGHDT and CDR2 YYEEEE. The CDR3 length is 16 residues. With V trimmed by 0 bases and J by 8 bases, 5 bases remained unmatched. This CDR3 is CASSLELAGGIDEQFF. The CDR3 nucleotides read TGTGCCAGCAGCTTGGAACTAGCGGGAGGGATAGATGAGCAGTTCTTC. The full variable domain, rest sourced from reference TRBV5-6 and TRBJ2-1, is DAGVTQSPTHLIKTRGQQVTLRCSPKSGHDTVSWYQQALGQGPQFIFQYYEEEERQRGNFPDRFSGHQFPNYSSELNVNALLLGDSALYLCASSLELAGGIDEQFFGPGTRLTVL.

This clone showed up just a few times. The rearrangement joins TRBV7-9 to TRBJ1-5; 7 bases match TRBD1. The trim removed 6 bases at V and 1 base at J, leaving 6 bases unmatched. The CDR3 is made up of 15 amino acids. Looked up from germline, CDR1 is SEHNR and CDR2 is FQNEAQ (reference sequence). The CDR3 region is CASSPGTASNQPQHF. The CDR3 DNA sequence: TGTGCCAGCAGTCCCGGGACAGCAAGCAATCAGCCCCAGCATTTT.

This clone was counted a few times. The chain recombines TRBV29-1 with TRBJ1-1, with unresolved D. There are 14 residues in the CDR3. Trimming removed 3 bases from V and 3 bases from J, with 14 bases in between. CDR1 is SQVTM, CDR2 ANQGSEA, per germline. The CDR3 region has the DNA TGCAGCGTTGACCACAGCGGCTTGGACACTGAAGCTTTCTTT. Protein sequence: CSVDHSGLDTEAFF.

This chain's CDR3 is CASRREGATNEKLFF. The CDR3 bases are TGTGCCAGCAGGAGGGAGGGGGCAACTAATGAAAAACTGTTTTTT. The chain has TRBV2 and TRBJ1-4; a possible D gene is TRBD1 (6 bases). The CDR3 contains 15 residues. Trimming took 6 bases from V and 0 from J, leaving 11 bases between them. Per germline, CDR1 SNHLY and CDR2 FYNNEI.

This clone came up a few times. The chain employs TRBV6-5 and TRBJ1-1, with 10 bases that match TRBD1. This CDR3 contains 14 residues. Germline V gives CDR1 MNHEY, CDR2 SVGAGI. V gave up 5 bases and J gave up 1 base; unmatched junction bases: 1. The CDR3 region is CASSRQGANTEAFF. CDR3 nucleotide sequence: TGTGCCAGCAGTAGACAGGGGGCGAACACTGAAGCTTTCTTT.

This chain uses TRBV27 with TRBJ2-6; no clear D. From germline, CDR1 is MNHEY and CDR2 SMNVEV (reference sequence). V lost 3 bases and J lost 9, with 12 bases in between. The CDR3 has 14 amino acids. The CDR3 DNA sequence: TGTGCCAGCAGTTTCTCACCCCAGGTCAACGTCCTGACTTTC. This sequence encodes CASSFSPQVNVLTF. Supplemented by reference TRBV27 and TRBJ2-6, the full variable domain reads EAQVTQNPRYLITVTGKKLTVTCSQNMNHEYMSWYRQDPGLGLRQIYYSMNVEVTDKGDVPEGYKVSRKEKRNFPLILESPSPNQTSLYFCASSFSPQVNVLTFGAGSRLTVL.